This TCR beta chain was obtained from a study of blood T cell repertoires in COVID-19. Across the study: Samples representing acute and convalescent COVID-19 were sourced from the United States, Italy and Spain. PBMCs, B-cell-depleted T cells, or T cells provided the cDNA or gDNA that made up the material.

As processed by the authors: Researchers report that nucleated cell counts were estimated from reference gene primer amplification. TCRdb's copy holds only in-frame clones and misses some; the assay was immunoSEQ multiplex PCR. Clone size and the V and J calls come from that table; the DNA yielded D and trimming. This sample yields about 130,000 clones, of which around 76% are seen a single time; roughly 5.5% belongs to the top ten. This CDR3 is built from 16 residues. CDR1 and CDR2 from the germline V gene are MNHEY and SMNVEV (reference sequence). V gave up 4 bases and J gave up 4 bases, with 19 bases separating them.

The genes are TRBV27 and TRBJ1-1; TRBD1 might be the D (5 bases). The source of this sequence is a man aged 55-75 years with acute or convalescent COVID-19. The sample was peripheral blood. This chain's CDR3 is CASSSLRVLGGTEAFF. The CDR3 DNA reads TGTGCCAGCAGTTCCCTTAGGGTACTCGGGGGCACTGAAGCTTTCTTT.